This T cell receptor (beta chain) is drawn from a study of T-cell memory formation after mild COVID-19. Study at large: TCR clusters were mostly donor specific. Overall study results and limits: The CD4+ clones that contracted clustered mainly within CM and EM, and the CD8+ clones concentrated in EMRA.

This clonotype has more than one count but fewer than ten. Its antigen remains unknown. Sample barcodes and UMIs were carried by the TCR alpha and TCR beta cDNA libraries that 5'RACE generated with constant-segment primers. TCRdb redid the calling of the 5' RACE reads with MiXCR, one entry per CDR3 protein. There are 58,000 or so distinct CDR3 sequences in the sample; approximately 30% occur only once, and more than 40% lies in the top ten. V was cut by 0 bases and J by 0 bases, with 7 bases left in between. CDR1 is MNHEY, CDR2 SVGAGI, per germline. This CDR3 comprises 15 residues. This clonotype originated in a man aged 18 to 30 who had mild COVID-19 (a few samples of this study predate the infection). Cell type and time point are not known. The sequenced sample consisted of PBMCs or a T cell subset sorted from them (not recorded which). This chain joins TRBV6-5 and TRBJ2-3; D is uncertain. CDR3 sequence reads: CASSYSLSSTDTQYF. As DNA, the CDR3 is TGTGCCAGCAGTTACTCGCTCTCTAGCACAGATACGCAGTATTTT.